The 8 T cell receptor beta chains reported below all come from one sample, sequenced in a study of blood T cell repertoires in COVID-19 (dated by TCRdb to the early 2020s). The protocol used for the library was the immunoSEQ multiplex PCR assay. As stored in TCRdb, this immuneACCESS dataset retains in-frame rearrangements with V and J assigned. A fraction of the clones does not appear; measured against another copy, unresolved V genes explain less than half of the discrepancy, and the remainder lacks a known reason. Within this sample are approximately 69,000 clones, with around 90% of them counted one time only. Roughly 29% of the sample lies in the top ten. The material sequenced was peripheral blood. The source of these receptors is a man aged 50-60 years with acute or convalescent COVID-19.

In its sample, this clone was seen a few times. This sequence joins TRBV13 and TRBJ2-3, with 7 nucleotides matching TRBD2. Germline V lookup: CDR1 PRHDT, CDR2 FYEKMQ (reference sequence). CDR3 length equals 16 residues. V lost 5 bases to trimming and J lost 2 bases; unmatched junction nucleotides: 10. CDR3 nucleotides: TGTGCCAGCAGCACAGCGGGGAGGTTTACCACAGATACGCAGTATTTT. Encoded protein: CASSTAGRFTTDTQYF.

V is TRBV6-5 and J is TRBJ1-3; D possibly corresponds to TRBD1 (6 bases). V lost 6 bases and J lost 4, with 10 bases in between. The CDR3 runs 13 residues. Germline V gives CDR1 MNHEY, CDR2 SVGAGI. CDR3 residues: CASSQGPGNTIYF. The CDR3 DNA reads as TGTGCCAGCAGCCAGGGGCCAGGAAACACCATATATTTT.

The chain has TRBV5-5 and TRBJ2-5, with 10 bases identical to TRBD2. The junction had 5 bases not matched to a gene; V was cut back by 1 base and J by 2 bases. Germline-derived CDR1 and CDR2 are SGHKS and YYEKEE (reference sequence). The CDR3 has 16 amino acids. The CDR3 sequence is CASSLLTSGEQETQYF. The CDR3 nucleotides read TGTGCCAGCAGCTTGCTAACTAGCGGGGAACAAGAGACCCAGTACTTC.

The chain is built from TRBV9 and TRBJ2-3; TRBD1 is a possible D gene (6 bases). This CDR3 has 20 residues. Trimming cost V 0 bases and J 2 bases, with 25 bases left between them. Per germline, CDR1 SGDLS and CDR2 YYNGEE. CDR3 bases: TGTGCCAGCAGCGTAGACCCCGCGGCGGCCCGGACAGATCTCACAGATACGCAGTATTTT. Translating it yields CASSVDPAAARTDLTDTQYF.

The chain employs TRBV5-5 and TRBJ1-2; 9 bases are shared with TRBD1. Germline CDR1 SGHKS, CDR2 YYEKEE (reference sequence). The V and J ends lost 4 bases and 8 bases, in that order; junction bases with no gene match: 6. The CDR3 is 13 amino acids. The CDR3 nucleotides are TGTGCCAGCAGCACCGGACAGGGGCTAGGCTACACCTTC. This encodes CASSTGQGLGYTF.

The V call is TRBV29-1, the J call TRBJ1-1; 8 bases fit TRBD1. The CDR3 length is 18 residues. Trimming cost V 2 bases and J 0 bases; bases outside gene matches: 14. Germline V CDR1 and CDR2: SQVTM, ANQGSEA. This CDR3 reads CSVERQGAGRWMNTEAFF. The CDR3 DNA sequence: TGCAGCGTTGAACGGCAGGGGGCTGGGAGGTGGATGAACACTGAAGCTTTCTTT.

V and J are TRBV19 and TRBJ2-1, with TRBD1 identical over 8 bases. Germline CDR1 is LNHDA and CDR2 is SQIVND (reference sequence). V was clipped by 5 bases and J by 6 bases; unmatched bases: 0. This CDR3 is built from 12 residues. The CDR3, as DNA: TGTGCCAGTAGTCAGGGGGCCAATGAGCAGTTCTTC. Translated, it gives CASSQGANEQFF.

The chain employs TRBV7-2 and TRBJ1-5, with TRBD1 matching over 9 bases. Germline trimming cut 5 bases from V and 6 bases from J; bases unmatched to any gene: 8. Per the germline V gene, CDR1 is SGHTA and CDR2 is FQGNSA. The CDR3 totals 15 residues. CDR3: CASSPGTGFGQPQHF. The CDR3 DNA follows: TGTGCCAGCAGCCCCGGGACAGGGTTCGGTCAGCCCCAGCATTTT.